The 16 T cell receptor beta chains presented below share a single source sample, sequenced in a study of cytomegalovirus exposure and HLA in healthy donors. 60 Vbeta and 13 Jbeta primers were used in PCR. TCRdb's copy holds only in-frame clones and misses some; the assay was immunoSEQ multiplex PCR. The table includes fewer than 200,000 clones, 73% detected once. The sequenced material came from PBMCs. These receptors all stem from a woman under 30 in good health and CMV-seropositive.

This clone was observed a handful of times. This rearrangement joins TRBV6-1 to TRBJ2-1; D perhaps matches TRBD2 (6 bases). Germline-derived CDR1 and CDR2 are MNHNS and SASEGT. The CDR3 sequence is 13 residues long. V lost 5 bases and J lost 9, with 14 bases in between. The CDR3 protein is CASSRGGLGEQFF. The CDR3, as DNA: TGTGCCAGCAGTAGGGGAGGCCTTGGTGAGCAGTTCTTC.

The V call is TRBV2, the J call TRBJ1-2; 9 bases map to TRBD1. J was trimmed by 1 base and V by 6 bases; bases with no gene match: 6. Germline-derived CDR1 and CDR2 are SNHLY and FYNNEI. CDR3 length: 15 residues. The CDR3 DNA sequence: TGTGCCAGCAGGGTGGACAGGGGAGGTAACTATGGCTACACCTTC. Protein sequence: CASRVDRGGNYGYTF.

The V call is TRBV5-1, the J call TRBJ1-6, with a possible D match to TRBD1 (5 bases). The germline V gene has CDR1 SGHRS and CDR2 YFSETQ. V shed 1 base and J shed 6 bases, with 8 bases lying between them. CDR3 length: 14 residues. The CDR3, as DNA: TGCGCCAGCAGCTTGTCACAGGCTAATTCACCCCTCCACTTT. Amino acids: CASSLSQANSPLHF.

V usage is TRBV9 and J usage is TRBJ1-2; tentatively, D is TRBD1 (5 bases). V gave up 3 bases and J gave up 6 bases, with 15 bases separating them. The V gene's germline CDR1 is SGDLS and CDR2 YYNGEE. The CDR3 is 14 residues long. The CDR3 DNA sequence: TGTGCCAGCAGCGCCGGGTTCAGGGATGATGGCTACACCTTC. Protein: CASSAGFRDDGYTF. The full variable domain, in which reference TRBV9 and TRBJ1-2 provide the parts outside the CDR3, is DSGVTQTPKHLITATGQRVTLRCSPRSGDLSVYWYQQSLDQGLQFLIQYYNGEERAKGNILERFSAQQFPDLHSELNLSSLELGDSALYFCASSAGFRDDGYTFGSGTRLTVV.

The gene calls are TRBV7-2 and TRBJ2-7; possibly TRBD2 for D (6 bases). The CDR3 contains 13 residues. Trimming cost V 1 base and J 6 bases, with 10 bases left between them. Germline assignment: CDR1 SGHTA and CDR2 FQGNSA. The CDR3 DNA reads as TGTGCCAGCAGCTTAGGCGTAGCGGCCGAGCAGTACTTC. Its translation: CASSLGVAAEQYF.

V usage is TRBV7-2 and J usage is TRBJ2-5, with D perhaps TRBD2 (5 bases). The CDR3 has 13 residues. Germline-derived CDR1 and CDR2 are SGHTA and FQGNSA. Trimming left V 4 bases short and J 2 bases short, with 8 bases between. CDR3 nucleotide sequence: TGTGCCAGCAGCTCTCCGGGGCAAGAGACCCAGTACTTC. Protein sequence: CASSSPGQETQYF.

V usage is TRBV5-1 and J usage is TRBJ2-3; 13 bases are shared with TRBD2. J gave up 2 bases and V 4 bases, and 4 bases lay outside the gene matches. The germline V gene has CDR1 SGHRS and CDR2 YFSETQ. The CDR3 covers 16 residues. The CDR3: CASSTGLAGATDTQYF. The CDR3, as DNA: TGCGCCAGCAGCACCGGACTAGCGGGAGCCACAGATACGCAGTATTTT. The full variable domain, in which reference TRBV5-1 and TRBJ2-3 provide the parts outside the CDR3, is KAGVTQTPRYLIKTRGQQVTLSCSPISGHRSVSWYQQTPGQGLQFLFEYFSETQRNKGNFPGRFSGRQFSNSRSEMNVSTLELGDSALYLCASSTGLAGATDTQYFGPGTRLTVL.

This rearrangement joins TRBV27 to TRBJ1-2; D uncertain. Germline lookup yields CDR1 MNHEY and CDR2 SMNVEV (reference sequence). CDR3 length: 15 amino acids. V was cut by 5 bases and J by 5 bases, with 18 bases left in between. CDR3 loop: CASSPLAAAGYGYTF. For the CDR3, the DNA is TGTGCCAGCAGTCCACTGGCGGCCGCGGGATATGGCTACACCTTC.

The chain recombines TRBV28 with TRBJ1-1, with TRBD1 matching over 8 bases. This CDR3 is built from 17 residues. V was pared by 6 bases and J by 7 bases, with 19 bases of the junction left unmatched. The germline CDR1 and CDR2 sequences are MDHEN and SYDVKM. The CDR3 DNA follows: TGTGCCAGCAGCTCCTACCCCGGGACAGGTGTGGGGGGTGAAGCTTTCTTT. Translated, it gives CASSSYPGTGVGGEAFF.

The V gene is TRBV4-1, the J gene TRBJ2-3; D is ambiguous. The germline V and J ends were trimmed by 1 base and 2 bases, with 13 bases remaining between them. The V gene's germline CDR1 is MGHRA and CDR2 YSYEKL. The CDR3 consists of 16 residues. DNA of the CDR3: TGCGCCAGCAGCCAAGGAGAGATCCCATCCACAGATACGCAGTATTTT. This gives the protein CASSQGEIPSTDTQYF.

This clone was recorded once. The chain is built from TRBV21-1 and TRBJ2-7; TRBD1 is the table's D call, not checked against the DNA. TRBV21-1 is given as a pseudogene. The CDR3 extends over 13 amino acids. CDR3 in DNA: TGTGCCAGCGGAGGACAGGGGGCCGACGAGCAGTACTTC. Encoded protein: CASGGQGADEQYF.

The chain employs TRBV2 and TRBJ2-5, with D possibly TRBD1 on 7 matching bases. CDR1 and CDR2 from the germline V gene are SNHLY and FYNNEI. V shed 5 bases and J shed 4 bases, with 20 bases lying between them. The CDR3 length is 16 residues. CDR3 nucleotides: TGTGCCAGCAGTCTCTACAGGGGCGGGGAAGGAGAGACCCAGTACTTC. Translated: CASSLYRGGEGETQYF.

V usage is TRBV2 and J usage is TRBJ1-4, with D tentatively TRBD1 (6 bases). The V gene lost 6 bases and the J gene lost 5 bases, with 19 bases spanning the gap. CDR1 is SNHLY and CDR2 is FYNNEI in the germline V gene. CDR3 length: 16 amino acids. CDR3 sequence: CASRDSGKFLNEKLFF. CDR3 coding DNA: TGTGCCAGCAGGGACAGCGGCAAGTTCCTCAATGAAAAACTGTTTTTT.

Only one count was recorded for this clone. The chain links TRBV14 to TRBJ1-1; tentative D call: TRBD1 (5 bases). This CDR3 is built from 13 residues. Germline V CDR1 and CDR2: SGHDN, FVKESK. V gave up 5 bases and J gave up 3 bases, with 10 bases separating them. The CDR3 here is CASSSQGDTEAFF. In nucleotides, the CDR3 is TGTGCCAGCAGCTCGCAGGGTGACACTGAAGCTTTCTTT. Based on the CDR3 plus reference TRBV14 and TRBJ1-1, the full variable domain is EAGVTQFPSHSVIEKGQTVTLRCDPISGHDNLYWYRRVMGKEIKFLLHFVKESKQDESGMPNNRFLAERTGGTYSTLKVQPAELEDSGVYFCASSSQGDTEAFFGQGTRLTVV.

A note on this clone: Other DNA sequences in the sample encode the same CDR3. V is TRBV6-4 and J is TRBJ2-1; 9 nucleotides agree with TRBD2. CDR3 length equals 15 residues. CDR1 MRHNA and CDR2 SNTAGT come from the germline V gene. V lost 0 bases and J lost 4; bases outside the gene matches: 1. The CDR3 spells CASSDSRGGYNEQFF. CDR3 DNA: TGTGCCAGCAGTGACTCGCGGGGGGGATACAATGAGCAGTTCTTC.

The V gene is TRBV7-9, the J gene TRBJ2-7, with D possibly matching TRBD2 (5 bases). The germline V gene has CDR1 SEHNR and CDR2 FQNEAQ (reference sequence). Trimming removed 5 bases from V and 0 bases from J, with 14 bases in between. CDR3 length: 15 residues. The CDR3 spells CASSPTGRGSYEQYF. For the CDR3, the DNA is TGTGCCAGCAGCCCAACCGGACGGGGCTCCTACGAGCAGTACTTC.